These 31 T cell receptor beta chains share one sample of origin, sequenced in a study of technical replicates of blood from a few donors. The data were produced by immunoSEQ multiplex PCR, yet TCRdb's version contains in-frame clones alone and is incomplete. This table has tens of thousands of clones, around 94% appearing once. The sample was T cells isolated from PBMCs. These receptors were obtained from a human donor in good health.

The chain is built from TRBV5-5 and TRBJ1-2, with D possibly matching TRBD1 (6 bases). Per germline, CDR1 SGHKS and CDR2 YYEKEE (reference sequence). Deletions cut 4 bases from V and 3 bases from J, with 16 bases between. This CDR3 region has 15 residues. The CDR3 sequence: CASSQTAGAYYGYTF. The CDR3 DNA sequence: TGTGCCAGCAGCCAAACCGCAGGGGCATACTATGGCTACACCTTC.

The V gene is TRBV11-2, the J gene TRBJ2-7; D gene ambiguous. V was shortened by 1 base and J by 0 bases, with 7 bases between the two germline ends. CDR1 SGHAT and CDR2 FQNNGV come from the germline V gene. The CDR3 has 14 amino acids. The CDR3 DNA sequence: TGTGCCAGCAGCTTAGTACAAAGCTCCTACGAGCAGTACTTC. This gives the protein CASSLVQSSYEQYF.

This clone occurred once. The chain recombines TRBV5-1 with TRBJ1-1, with D tentatively TRBD1 (5 bases). Germline assignment: CDR1 SGHRS and CDR2 YFSETQ. The V gene lost 0 bases and the J gene lost 2 bases, with 14 bases spanning the gap. There are 16 residues in the CDR3. The CDR3: CASSLAADSKNTEAFF. CDR3 in DNA: TGCGCCAGCAGCTTGGCCGCTGACAGTAAAAACACTGAAGCTTTCTTT.

The chain joins TRBV7-4 to TRBJ1-4; D is ambiguous. The CDR3 runs 15 residues. V lost 1 base, J lost 8 bases, and 14 bases lay in between. The germline CDR1 and CDR2 sequences are SGHVT and SQSDAQ. The CDR3 here is CASSLGVVWREKLFF. CDR3 in DNA: TGTGCCAGCAGCTTAGGGGTTGTTTGGAGGGAAAAACTGTTTTTT. Combining the CDR3 with reference TRBV7-4 and TRBJ1-4 gives the whole variable domain GAGVSQSPRYKVAKRGRDVALRCDSISGHVTLYWYRQTLGQGSEVLTYSQSDAQRDKSGRPSGRFSAERPERSVSTLKIQRTEQGDSAVYLCASSLGVVWREKLFFGSGTQLSVL.

V is TRBV7-2 and J is TRBJ2-1, with TRBD1 as a possible D gene (6 bases). Germline V gene sequence: CDR1 SGHTA, CDR2 FQGNSA. The V end lost 0 bases, the J end lost 8 bases, and 17 bases lay between the germline ends. This CDR3 spans 16 amino acids. CDR3 DNA: TGTGCCAGCAGCTTAGCGGGGTATGGGGGCGGCTATGAGCAGTTCTTC. This codes for CASSLAGYGGGYEQFF. The whole variable domain, filled in from reference TRBV7-2 and TRBJ2-1, reads GAGVSQSPSNKVTEKGKDVELRCDPISGHTALYWYRQSLGQGLEFLIYFQGNSAPDKSGLPSDRFSAERTGGSVSTLTIQRTQQEDSAVYLCASSLAGYGGGYEQFFGPGTRLTVL.

J is TRBJ1-2 and V is TRBV19; D unresolved. This CDR3 contains 14 residues. Trimming left V 5 bases short and J 0 bases short, with 10 bases between. Germline V lookup: CDR1 LNHDA, CDR2 SQIVND (reference sequence). The CDR3 DNA reads as TGTGCCAGTAGTTCGGGGAACGCTAACTATGGCTACACCTTC. As protein: CASSSGNANYGYTF. The full variable domain, with the rest looked up from reference TRBV19 and TRBJ1-2, is DGGITQSPKYLFRKEGQNVTLSCEQNLNHDAMYWYRQDPGQGLRLIYYSQIVNDFQKGDIAEGYSVSREKKESFPLTVTSAQKNPTAFYLCASSSGNANYGYTFGSGTRLTVV.

The chain has TRBV7-9 and TRBJ2-3; 10 bases map to TRBD2. This CDR3 spans 15 amino acids. Germline values: CDR1 SEHNR, CDR2 FQNEAQ (reference sequence). V dropped 1 base and J dropped 6; count of bases not matched to a gene: 4. CDR3: CASSLGGLATDTQYF. In nucleotides, the CDR3 is TGTGCCAGCAGCTTAGGGGGACTAGCGACGGATACGCAGTATTTT.

The DNA for the CDR3 is TGTGCCAGCAGTTACTCGACTGCCGCCTATGGCTACACCTTC. Its translation: CASSYSTAAYGYTF. The V gene is TRBV6-5, the J gene TRBJ1-2; no clear D gene. CDR1 and CDR2 from the germline V gene are MNHEY and SVGAGI. Trimming cost V 0 bases and J 4 bases, with 9 bases left between them. The CDR3 length is 14 residues.

As DNA, the CDR3 is TGTGCCAGCAGCGAGAAGGGGTACTTTAACTCCTATAATTCACCCCTCCACTTT. This encodes CASSEKGYFNSYNSPLHF. The genes are TRBV14 and TRBJ1-6; a weak D match, TRBD1 (5 bases). This CDR3 comprises 18 residues. Germline values: CDR1 SGHDN, CDR2 FVKESK. V gave up 5 bases and J gave up 0 bases, with 17 bases separating them.

The genes are TRBV6-5 and TRBJ2-1, with 7 bases identical to TRBD1. The CDR3 totals 13 residues. V dropped 5 bases and J dropped 6; count of bases not matched to a gene: 4. Per germline, CDR1 MNHEY and CDR2 SVGAGI. The CDR3 loop reads CASSPGTVNEQFF. Written as DNA, the CDR3 is TGTGCCAGCAGTCCCGGGACAGTCAATGAGCAGTTCTTC.

The chain carries TRBV7-9 and TRBJ2-7; D remains ambiguous. The germline V gene encodes CDR1 SEHNR and CDR2 FQNEAQ (reference sequence). The V end was cut by 8 bases, the J end by 3 bases, with 11 bases between. The CDR3 is 12 amino acids. The CDR3: CASGPANYEQYF. The CDR3 DNA follows: TGTGCCAGCGGGCCGGCCAACTACGAGCAGTACTTC.

Remarks on this clone: Sequence at one end of the junction differs from germline and may be a read error. V usage is TRBV11-2 and J usage is TRBJ2-5; possible D gene TRBD1, 6 bases. CDR3 size: 17 residues. Germline V gene data show CDR1 as SGHAT and CDR2 as FQNNGV. The CDR3 here is CASGFSETGKYQETQYF. DNA for the CDR3: TGTGCCAGCGGCTTTTCTGAGACAGGAAAGTACCAAGAGACCCAGTACTTC.

CDR3 in DNA: TGTGCCATCGGAAGCGTTATGAACACTGAAGCTTTCTTT. This sequence encodes CAIGSVMNTEAFF. The genes are TRBV10-3 and TRBJ1-1; no definite D call. V was clipped by 8 bases and J by 0 bases, with 10 bases between them. The CDR3 length is 13 residues. Germline V lookup: CDR1 ENHRY, CDR2 SYGVKD.

The V call is TRBV7-2, the J call TRBJ1-5; D not certain. CDR1 is SGHTA and CDR2 is FQGNSA in the germline V gene. The CDR3 spans 14 residues. Trimming left V 2 bases short and J 3 bases short, with 8 bases between. CDR3 protein: CASSLLDNNQPQHF. In DNA, the CDR3 is TGTGCCAGCAGCTTATTAGACAACAATCAGCCCCAGCATTTT. The whole variable domain, remainder taken from reference TRBV7-2 and TRBJ1-5, is GAGVSQSPSNKVTEKGKDVELRCDPISGHTALYWYRQSLGQGLEFLIYFQGNSAPDKSGLPSDRFSAERTGGSVSTLTIQRTQQEDSAVYLCASSLLDNNQPQHFGDGTRLSIL.

The V and J genes are TRBV7-6 and TRBJ2-1; 7 bases fit TRBD2. Looked up from germline, CDR1 is SGHVS and CDR2 is FNYEAQ. V shed 4 bases and J 0 bases; nucleotides not matched to a gene: 3. This CDR3 has 15 amino acids. CDR3 nucleotides: TGTGCCAGCAGCTCAACTAGCGACTCCTACAATGAGCAGTTCTTC. This translates into CASSSTSDSYNEQFF.

The chain links TRBV13 to TRBJ2-1; D may be TRBD2 (6 bases). The CDR3 length is 15 residues. CDR1 is PRHDT, CDR2 FYEKMQ, per germline (reference sequence). The germline V and J ends were trimmed by 4 bases and 6 bases, with 16 bases remaining between them. Here the CDR3 reads CASSSTGLATNEQFF. CDR3 nucleotides: TGTGCCAGCAGCTCGACGGGACTGGCTACCAATGAGCAGTTCTTC.

The gene calls are TRBV5-1 and TRBJ2-2; 11 bases are a match to TRBD1. V was pared by 2 bases and J by 6 bases, with 6 bases of the junction left unmatched. CDR1 and CDR2 from the germline V gene are SGHRS and YFSETQ. The CDR3 runs 16 residues. The CDR3 nucleotides are TGCGCCAGCAGCTTTAACGGACAGGGGGCGGCCGGGGAGCTGTTTTTT. Its translation is CASSFNGQGAAGELFF.

The genes are TRBV10-3 and TRBJ1-5, with 7 positions matching TRBD1. Germline CDR1 ENHRY, CDR2 SYGVKD. V was clipped by 0 bases and J by 1 base; unmatched bases: 3. CDR3 length: 16 residues. CDR3 bases: TGTGCCATCAGTGAGTCCCCGGGACAGAGCAATCAGCCCCAGCATTTT. Translated, it gives CAISESPGQSNQPQHF.

The rearrangement joins TRBV14 to TRBJ2-7, with D possibly matching TRBD1 (6 bases). CDR3 length: 17 amino acids. The germline gives CDR1 SGHDN, CDR2 FVKESK. V was pared by 4 bases and J by 0 bases, with 19 bases between. CDR3 amino acids: CASSRQVGDISSYEQYF. Here the CDR3 DNA reads TGTGCCAGCAGCCGACAGGTCGGAGACATCAGCTCCTACGAGCAGTACTTC. Full variable domain (missing parts from reference TRBV14 and TRBJ2-7): EAGVTQFPSHSVIEKGQTVTLRCDPISGHDNLYWYRRVMGKEIKFLLHFVKESKQDESGMPNNRFLAERTGGTYSTLKVQPAELEDSGVYFCASSRQVGDISSYEQYFGPGTRLTVT.

The rearrangement joins TRBV14 to TRBJ2-1; D unresolved. This CDR3 has 13 amino acids. V dropped 4 bases and J dropped 9 bases, with 13 bases sitting between them. Germline V gene lookup returns CDR1 SGHDN and CDR2 FVKESK. The CDR3 loop reads CASSPTSTFEQFF. CDR3 DNA sequence: TGTGCCAGCAGCCCGACTTCGACCTTTGAGCAGTTCTTC.

This chain joins TRBV29-1 and TRBJ2-1, with 8 nucleotides matching TRBD1. V lost 5 bases to trimming and J lost 4 bases; unmatched junction nucleotides: 16. The germline gives CDR1 SQVTM, CDR2 ANQGSEA. The CDR3 sequence is 17 residues long. The CDR3 is CSVSDPIRDRIYNEQFF. CDR3 DNA: TGCAGCGTTTCTGACCCCATCCGGGACAGGATTTACAATGAGCAGTTCTTC.

The CDR3 nucleotides are TGTGCCAGCAGTCTAGCGGGGGGGATATACAATGAGCAGTTCTTC. Translating gives CASSLAGGIYNEQFF. This chain connects TRBV5-4 to TRBJ2-1; 12 bases align to TRBD2. The CDR3 has 15 residues. The V gene's germline CDR1 is SGHNT and CDR2 YYREEE (reference sequence). J was trimmed by 4 bases and V by 5 bases; bases with no gene match: 4. Filled out from reference TRBV5-4 and TRBJ2-1, the complete variable domain reads ETGVTQSPTHLIKTRGQQVTLRCSSQSGHNTVSWYQQALGQGPQFIFQYYREEENGRGNFPPRFSGLQFPNYSSELNVNALELDDSALYLCASSLAGGIYNEQFFGPGTRLTVL.

The chain recombines TRBV28 with TRBJ1-4, with D possibly being TRBD1 (5 bases). The germline V and J ends were trimmed by 8 bases and 3 bases, with 10 bases remaining between them. Germline V gives CDR1 MDHEN, CDR2 SYDVKM. The CDR3 runs 13 residues. CDR3 nucleotide sequence: TGTGCCAGCGGGGCTGCGGCTAATGAAAAACTGTTTTTT. It yields the protein CASGAAANEKLFF.

The rearrangement links TRBV29-1 to TRBJ2-1; D is uncertain. V gave up 4 bases and J gave up 9 bases, with 10 bases separating them. There are 11 residues in the CDR3. The germline gives CDR1 SQVTM, CDR2 ANQGSEA. CDR3 bases: TGCAGCGTTGGGGTTTCGGGTGAGCAGTTCTTC. Protein: CSVGVSGEQFF.

This CDR3 is CSVEDPTVLFNYGYTF. DNA of the CDR3: TGCAGCGTTGAAGATCCCACTGTCCTTTTTAACTATGGCTACACCTTC. The rearrangement joins TRBV29-1 to TRBJ1-2; D is uncertain. CDR1 and CDR2 from the germline V gene are SQVTM and ANQGSEA. V lost 0 bases and J lost 1, with 15 bases in between. The CDR3 totals 16 residues.

J is TRBJ2-3 and V is TRBV29-1; no firm D call. Germline V gene sequence: CDR1 SQVTM, CDR2 ANQGSEA. V lost 0 bases to trimming and J lost 0 bases, with 16 bases between them. The length of the CDR3 is 17 residues. CDR3 bases: TGCAGCGTTGAAGATCCCAGGAATGCCGCTAGCACAGATACGCAGTATTTT. It translates to CSVEDPRNAASTDTQYF.

The rearrangement joins TRBV28 to TRBJ2-1; 12 bases align to TRBD2. Germline CDR1 and CDR2: MDHEN and SYDVKM. V shed 3 bases and J 5 bases; nucleotides not matched to a gene: 2. This CDR3 comprises 15 residues. CDR3 in amino acids: CASSFRLAGDNEQFF. The CDR3 coding sequence is TGTGCCAGCAGTTTTAGACTAGCGGGGGACAATGAGCAGTTCTTC.

The chain employs TRBV5-4 and TRBJ2-7; 12 nucleotides agree with TRBD2. CDR1 and CDR2 from the germline V gene are SGHNT and YYREEE (reference sequence). V dropped 4 bases and J dropped 5; count of bases not matched to a gene: 7. The CDR3 has 15 residues. CDR3 sequence (DNA): TGTGCCAGCAGCCCTTCTAGCGGGAGGGCGCACGAGCAGTACTTC. This sequence encodes CASSPSSGRAHEQYF.

This clone has a single count. The genes are TRBV5-4 and TRBJ2-7; D not resolved. V was trimmed by 1 base and J by 2 bases, leaving 13 bases between them. The V gene's germline CDR1 is SGHNT and CDR2 YYREEE (reference sequence). The CDR3 runs 15 residues. CDR3 sequence (DNA): TGTGCCAGCAGCTTGCTCTCGAGCACCACCTACGAGCAGTACTTC. It specifies CASSLLSSTTYEQYF.

This chain links TRBV5-1 with TRBJ2-7; D gene ambiguous. The CDR3 runs to 12 residues. Germline loops: CDR1 SGHRS, CDR2 YFSETQ. V was trimmed by 1 base and J by 3 bases, leaving 5 bases between them. Here the CDR3 reads CASSLSSYEQYF. CDR3 DNA sequence: TGCGCCAGCAGCTTGTCCAGCTACGAGCAGTACTTC. The full variable domain, rest sourced from reference TRBV5-1 and TRBJ2-7, is KAGVTQTPRYLIKTRGQQVTLSCSPISGHRSVSWYQQTPGQGLQFLFEYFSETQRNKGNFPGRFSGRQFSNSRSEMNVSTLELGDSALYLCASSLSSYEQYFGPGTRLTVT.

The chain uses TRBV13 and TRBJ1-1; D gene ambiguous. Looked up from germline, CDR1 is PRHDT and CDR2 is FYEKMQ (reference sequence). The germline V and J ends were trimmed by 2 bases and 8 bases, with 18 bases remaining between them. The CDR3 has 15 residues. CDR3 residues: CASSLYPDNVAEAFF. In DNA, the CDR3 is TGTGCCAGCAGCTTATATCCCGACAATGTGGCGGAAGCTTTCTTT. Complete variable domain (other parts from reference TRBV13 and TRBJ1-1): AAGVIQSPRHLIKEKRETATLKCYPIPRHDTVYWYQQGPGQDPQFLISFYEKMQSDKGSIPDRFSAQQFSDYHSELNMSSLELGDSALYFCASSLYPDNVAEAFFGQGTRLTVV.